A single sample is the source of the 9 T cell receptor beta chains below, sequenced in a study of cytomegalovirus exposure and HLA in healthy donors (dated by TCRdb to 2016 to 2017). Library preparation was by the immunoSEQ multiplex PCR assay. For the multiplex PCR, a mixture combining 60 forward primers for TCR Vbeta segments and 13 reverse primers for TCR Jbeta segments was used. TCRdb took over this immuneACCESS table, retaining in-frame rearrangements with V and J assigned. Such tables are incomplete; in checked studies, under half of the missing clones stem from an unresolved V gene, and the remainder is unexplained. Counted in this sample were some 140,000 clones; around 75% of them appeared once. The ten largest clonotypes hold 3% to 3.5% of the sample. Sample: PBMCs. The source is a female donor in good health and CMV-seronegative.

J is TRBJ1-2 and V is TRBV28; 9 bases match TRBD1. The CDR3 totals 14 residues. Germline CDR1 reads MDHEN; CDR2 reads SYDVKM. J was trimmed by 8 bases and V by 3 bases; bases with no gene match: 7. CDR3 nucleotides: TGTGCCAGCAGTTTCACACGGACAGGGGAAGGCTACACCTTC. This codes for CASSFTRTGEGYTF.

V usage is TRBV11-1 and J usage is TRBJ1-2, with unresolved D. Germline CDR1 reads SGHAT; CDR2 reads FQDESV (reference sequence). With 2 bases removed from V and 2 bases from J, the gap between germline ends came to 9 bases. CDR3 length: 14 amino acids. The CDR3 sequence is CASSLTTGNYGYTF. In nucleotides, the CDR3 is TGTGCCAGCAGCTTAACGACTGGGAACTATGGCTACACCTTC.

The genes are TRBV7-9 and TRBJ2-3, with 8 bases aligning to TRBD2. This CDR3 has 16 residues. Germline V gene data show CDR1 as SEHNR and CDR2 as FQNEAQ (reference sequence). V gave up 6 bases and J gave up 1 base; unmatched junction bases: 9. CDR3 nucleotides: TGTGCCAGCAGTTCCTTAGCGGGGTCTGGCACAGATACGCAGTATTTT. It codes for CASSSLAGSGTDTQYF.

The rearrangement joins TRBV6-6 to TRBJ2-5, with D possibly TRBD2 on 6 matching bases. The DNA end is more similar to TRBJ2-7, so the J call may be wrong. Germline-derived CDR1 and CDR2 are MNHNY and SVGAGI (reference sequence). CDR3 length: 13 amino acids. CDR3 sequence reads: CATSGVRAYEQYF. For the CDR3, the DNA is TGTGCCACCTCGGGGGTTAGGGCCTACGAGCAGTACTTC.

The chain uses TRBV4-3 and TRBJ2-7; no clear D. Germline CDR1 and CDR2: LGHNA and YSLEER. Trimming shortened V by 0 bases and J by 2 bases, and 8 bases separated the two germline ends. CDR3 length: 14 amino acids. The CDR3 protein is CASSQDTGTYEQYF. DNA of the CDR3: TGCGCCAGCAGCCAAGATACGGGTACCTACGAGCAGTACTTC.

The sample holds one count of this clone. J is TRBJ2-1 and V is TRBV13; no clear D gene. Trimming pared 5 bases from V and 5 bases from J, leaving 10 bases between. This CDR3 spans 13 amino acids. Germline loops: CDR1 PRHDT, CDR2 FYEKMQ (reference sequence). The chain's CDR3 is CASSPRGHNEQFF. DNA of the CDR3: TGTGCCAGCAGCCCTAGAGGTCACAATGAGCAGTTCTTC.

V usage is TRBV7-8 and J usage is TRBJ1-6, with 9 positions matching TRBD1. The CDR3 has 17 amino acids. Germline CDR1 SGHVS, CDR2 FQNEAQ. Trimming at V came to 2 bases and at J to 3 bases, leaving 5 bases not matched to a gene. For the CDR3, the DNA is TGTGCCAGCAGCTTAACCAGGGACAGGGACTATAATTCACCCCTCCACTTT. It codes for CASSLTRDRDYNSPLHF.

The chain uses TRBV6-5 and TRBJ2-7; D might be TRBD2 (5 bases). V was pared by 10 bases and J by 6 bases, with 13 bases between. This CDR3 spans 11 amino acids. Germline loops: CDR1 MNHEY, CDR2 SVGAGI. The CDR3 bases are TGTGCCACCACCCGCGCGGGCGAGCAGTACTTC. Protein sequence: CATTRAGEQYF.

In its sample, this clone was seen once. This rearrangement joins TRBV6-5 to TRBJ2-3, with TRBD2 matching 10 bases. Germline V lookup: CDR1 MNHEY, CDR2 SVGAGI. The CDR3 runs 15 residues. Trimming at V came to 2 bases and at J to 6 bases, leaving 5 bases not matched to a gene. CDR3 bases: TGTGCCAGCAGTTACGGAGCGGGGGGGCTGGATACGCAGTATTTT. This sequence encodes CASSYGAGGLDTQYF.